This T cell receptor beta chain stems from a study of blood T cell repertoires in COVID-19. Recruited during active infection, patients (from Seattle) were subsequently followed longitudinally. The CDR3 runs 14 residues. V shed 8 bases, J shed 5 bases, and the junction held 12 bases outside the gene matches. CDR1 is ENHRY and CDR2 is SYGVKD in the germline V gene. The method was immunoSEQ multiplex PCR; TCRdb's version includes in-frame clones alone and lacks a portion of them. The table includes around 270,000 clones, around 82% detected once. The genes are TRBV10-3 and TRBJ2-7; 7 nucleotides line up with TRBD1. The sample was peripheral blood. The TCR sequence derives from a person aged 70 to 80 with COVID-19, enrolled during active disease. The CDR3 DNA follows: TGTGCCATCTCGGACAACAACAGGGGTAACGAGCAGTACTTC. Its protein is CAISDNNRGNEQYF.